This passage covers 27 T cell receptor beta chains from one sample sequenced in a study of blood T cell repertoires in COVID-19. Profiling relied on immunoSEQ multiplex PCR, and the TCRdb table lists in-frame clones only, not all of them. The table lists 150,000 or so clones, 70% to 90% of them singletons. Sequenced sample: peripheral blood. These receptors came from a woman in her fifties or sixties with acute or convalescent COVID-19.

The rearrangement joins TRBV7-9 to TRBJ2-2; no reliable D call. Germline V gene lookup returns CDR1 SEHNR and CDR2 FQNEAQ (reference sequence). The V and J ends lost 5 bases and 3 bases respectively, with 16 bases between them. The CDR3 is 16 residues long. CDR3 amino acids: CASSPPWRFDTGELFF. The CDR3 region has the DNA TGTGCCAGCAGCCCCCCATGGCGGTTTGACACCGGGGAGCTGTTTTTT.

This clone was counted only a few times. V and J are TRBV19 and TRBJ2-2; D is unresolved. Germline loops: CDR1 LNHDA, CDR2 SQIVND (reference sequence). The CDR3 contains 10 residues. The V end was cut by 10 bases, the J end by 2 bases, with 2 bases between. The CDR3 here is CATNTGELFF. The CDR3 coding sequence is TGTGCCACTAACACCGGGGAGCTGTTTTTT.

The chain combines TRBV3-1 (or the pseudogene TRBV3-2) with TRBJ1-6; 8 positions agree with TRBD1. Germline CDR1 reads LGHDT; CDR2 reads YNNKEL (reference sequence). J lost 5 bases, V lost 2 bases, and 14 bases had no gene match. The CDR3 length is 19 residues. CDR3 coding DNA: TGTGCCAGCAGCCAACGAGGGACAGGCGTATACTTGGATAATTCACCCCTCCACTTT. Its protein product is CASSQRGTGVYLDNSPLHF.

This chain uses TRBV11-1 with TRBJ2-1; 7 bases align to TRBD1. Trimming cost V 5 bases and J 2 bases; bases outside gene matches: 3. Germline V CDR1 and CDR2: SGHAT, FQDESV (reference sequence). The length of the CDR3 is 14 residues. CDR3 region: CASSGTGAYNEQFF. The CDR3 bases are TGTGCCAGCAGCGGTACAGGGGCCTACAATGAGCAGTTCTTC. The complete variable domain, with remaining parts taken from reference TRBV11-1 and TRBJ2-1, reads EAEVAQSPRYKITEKSQAVAFWCDPISGHATLYWYRQILGQGPELLVQFQDESVVDDSQLPKDRFSAERLKGVDSTLKIQPAELGDSAMYLCASSGTGAYNEQFFGPGTRLTVL.

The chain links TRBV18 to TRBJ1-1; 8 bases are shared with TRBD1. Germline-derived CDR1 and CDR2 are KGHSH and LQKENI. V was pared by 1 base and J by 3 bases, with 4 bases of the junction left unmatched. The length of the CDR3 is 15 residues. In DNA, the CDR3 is TGTGCCAGCTCACCACGGACAGGGTCGGACACTGAAGCTTTCTTT. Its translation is CASSPRTGSDTEAFF.

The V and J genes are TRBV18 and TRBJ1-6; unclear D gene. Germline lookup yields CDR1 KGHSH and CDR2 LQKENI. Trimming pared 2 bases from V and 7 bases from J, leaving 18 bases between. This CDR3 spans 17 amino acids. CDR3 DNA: TGTGCCAGCTCACCAAAGGGCTGGGGAGCGGAAAATTCACCCCTCCACTTT. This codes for CASSPKGWGAENSPLHF. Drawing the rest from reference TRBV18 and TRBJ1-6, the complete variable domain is NAGVMQNPRHLVRRRGQEARLRCSPMKGHSHVYWYRQLPEEGLKFMVYLQKENIIDESGMPKERFSAEFPKEGPSILRIQQVVRGDSAAYFCASSPKGWGAENSPLHFGNGTRLTVT.

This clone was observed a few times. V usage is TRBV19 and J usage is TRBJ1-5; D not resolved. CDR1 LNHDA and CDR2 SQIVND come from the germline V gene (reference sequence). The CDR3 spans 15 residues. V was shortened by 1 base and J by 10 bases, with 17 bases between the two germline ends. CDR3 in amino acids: CASSIVPGPNQPQHF. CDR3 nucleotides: TGTGCCAGTAGTATAGTGCCAGGCCCGAACCAACCCCAGCATTTT.

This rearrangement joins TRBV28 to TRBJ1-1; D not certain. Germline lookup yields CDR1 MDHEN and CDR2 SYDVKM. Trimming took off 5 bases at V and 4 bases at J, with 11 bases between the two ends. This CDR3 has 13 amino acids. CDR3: CASSRGLPTEAFF. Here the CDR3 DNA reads TGTGCCAGCAGTCGTGGACTGCCCACTGAAGCTTTCTTT.

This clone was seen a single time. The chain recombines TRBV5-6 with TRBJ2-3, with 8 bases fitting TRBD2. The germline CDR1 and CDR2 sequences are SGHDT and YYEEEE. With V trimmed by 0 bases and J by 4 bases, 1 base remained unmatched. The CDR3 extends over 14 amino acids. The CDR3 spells CASSLGGGPDTQYF. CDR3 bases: TGTGCCAGCAGCTTGGGCGGGGGGCCAGATACGCAGTATTTT.

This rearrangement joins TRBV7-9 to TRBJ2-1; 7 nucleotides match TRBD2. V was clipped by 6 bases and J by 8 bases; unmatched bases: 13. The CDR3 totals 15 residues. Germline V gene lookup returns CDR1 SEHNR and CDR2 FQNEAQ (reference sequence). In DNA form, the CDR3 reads TGTGCCAGCAGTCCCGTTCTCGGCCGGGGGGATGAGCAGTTCTTC. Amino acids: CASSPVLGRGDEQFF.

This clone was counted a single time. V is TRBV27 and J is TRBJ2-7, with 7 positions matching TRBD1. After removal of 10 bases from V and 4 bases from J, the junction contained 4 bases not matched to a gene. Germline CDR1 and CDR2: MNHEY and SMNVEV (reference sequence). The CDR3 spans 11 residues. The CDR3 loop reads CATRQGYEQYF. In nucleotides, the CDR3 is TGTGCCACGCGACAGGGATACGAGCAGTACTTC.

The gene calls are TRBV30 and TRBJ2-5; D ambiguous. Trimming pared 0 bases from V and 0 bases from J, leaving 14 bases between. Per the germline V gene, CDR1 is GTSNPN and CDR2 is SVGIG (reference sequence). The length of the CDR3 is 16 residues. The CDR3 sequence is CAWSVPPALYQETQYF. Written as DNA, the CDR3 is TGTGCCTGGAGTGTACCCCCCGCACTATACCAAGAGACCCAGTACTTC.

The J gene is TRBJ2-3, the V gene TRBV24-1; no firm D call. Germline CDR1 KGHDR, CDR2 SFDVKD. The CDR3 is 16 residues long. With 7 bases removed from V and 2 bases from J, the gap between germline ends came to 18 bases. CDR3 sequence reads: CATRPPPETYTDTQYF. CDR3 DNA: TGTGCCACCAGACCCCCCCCGGAGACGTACACAGATACGCAGTATTTT.

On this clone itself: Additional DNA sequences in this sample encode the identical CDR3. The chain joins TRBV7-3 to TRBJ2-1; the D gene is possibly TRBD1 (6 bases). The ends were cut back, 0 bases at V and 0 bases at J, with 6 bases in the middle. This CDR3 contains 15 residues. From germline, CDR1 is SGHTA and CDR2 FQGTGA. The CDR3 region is CASSLTGGSYNEQFF. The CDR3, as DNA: TGTGCCAGCAGCTTAACAGGGGGCTCCTACAATGAGCAGTTCTTC.

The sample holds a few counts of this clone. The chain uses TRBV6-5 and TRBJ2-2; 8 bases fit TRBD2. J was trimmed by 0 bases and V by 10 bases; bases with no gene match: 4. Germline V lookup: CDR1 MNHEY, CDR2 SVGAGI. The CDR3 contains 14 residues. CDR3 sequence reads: CATPGLANTGELFF. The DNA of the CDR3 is TGTGCCACCCCGGGACTAGCGAACACCGGGGAGCTGTTTTTT.

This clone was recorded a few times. CDR3 sequence: CASSFQRGGTDTQYF. The CDR3 nucleotides read TGTGCCAGCAGCTTCCAGCGGGGGGGCACAGATACGCAGTATTTT. The chain employs TRBV7-2 and TRBJ2-3; 9 bases line up with TRBD2. The V segment lost 3 bases and the J segment 1 base; nucleotides outside the gene matches: 2. Germline CDR1 reads SGHTA; CDR2 reads FQGNSA. The CDR3 loop spans 15 amino acids.

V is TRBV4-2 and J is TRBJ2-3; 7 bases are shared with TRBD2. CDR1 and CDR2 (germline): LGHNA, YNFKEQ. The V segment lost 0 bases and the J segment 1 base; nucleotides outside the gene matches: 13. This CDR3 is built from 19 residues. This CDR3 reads CASSQDWARASGRTDTQYF. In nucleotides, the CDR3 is TGTGCCAGCAGCCAAGATTGGGCCAGGGCTAGCGGTCGCACAGATACGCAGTATTTT.

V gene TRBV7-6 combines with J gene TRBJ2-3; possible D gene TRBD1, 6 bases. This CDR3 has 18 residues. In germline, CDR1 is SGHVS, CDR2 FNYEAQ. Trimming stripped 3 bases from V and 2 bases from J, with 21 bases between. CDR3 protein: CASSFLSLMTGYTDTQYF. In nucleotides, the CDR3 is TGTGCCAGCAGCTTCCTCTCTCTTATGACAGGATACACAGATACGCAGTATTTT.

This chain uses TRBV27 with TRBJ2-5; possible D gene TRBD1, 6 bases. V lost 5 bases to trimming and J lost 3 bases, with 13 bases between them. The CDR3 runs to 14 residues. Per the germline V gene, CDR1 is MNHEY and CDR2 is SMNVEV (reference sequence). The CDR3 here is CASSRTGTKETQYF. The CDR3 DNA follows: TGTGCCAGCAGTCGCACCGGGACAAAAGAGACCCAGTACTTC.

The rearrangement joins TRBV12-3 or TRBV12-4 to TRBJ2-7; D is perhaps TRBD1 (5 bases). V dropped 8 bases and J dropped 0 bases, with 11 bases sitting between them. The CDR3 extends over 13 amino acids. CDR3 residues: CASSLQASYEQYF. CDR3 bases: TGTGCCAGCTCATTACAGGCCTCCTACGAGCAGTACTTC.

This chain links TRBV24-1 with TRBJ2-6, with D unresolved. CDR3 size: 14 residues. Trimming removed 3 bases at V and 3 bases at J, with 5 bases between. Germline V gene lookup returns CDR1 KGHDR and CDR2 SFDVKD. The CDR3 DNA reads TGTGCCACCAGTGATCCTCGTGGGGCCAACGTCCTGACTTTC. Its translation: CATSDPRGANVLTF.

The CDR3 DNA sequence: TGCGCCAGCAGCGTCAGCGGGACTACCGGGGATGAGCAGTTCTTC. The encoded protein is CASSVSGTTGDEQFF. The gene calls are TRBV10-1 and TRBJ2-1, with 7 bases lining up with TRBD2. Germline-derived CDR1 and CDR2 are WNHNN and SYGVQD (reference sequence). The junction had 13 bases not matched to a gene; V was cut back by 6 bases and J by 8 bases. The CDR3 is made up of 15 amino acids.

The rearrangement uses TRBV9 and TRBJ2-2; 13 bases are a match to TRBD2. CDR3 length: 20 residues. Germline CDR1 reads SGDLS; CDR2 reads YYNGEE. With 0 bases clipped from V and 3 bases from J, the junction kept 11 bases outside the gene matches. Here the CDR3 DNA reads TGTGCCAGCAGCGTAGGACTAGCGGGGGGTCATCTCAGGGACACCGGGGAGCTGTTTTTT. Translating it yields CASSVGLAGGHLRDTGELFF.

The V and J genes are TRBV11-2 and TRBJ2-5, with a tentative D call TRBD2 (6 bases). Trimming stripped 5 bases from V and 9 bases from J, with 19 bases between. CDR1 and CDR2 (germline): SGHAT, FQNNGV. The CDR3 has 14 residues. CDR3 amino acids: CASSLEGRDSAQYF. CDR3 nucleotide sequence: TGTGCCAGCAGCCTGGAGGGACGGGACTCGGCCCAGTACTTC.

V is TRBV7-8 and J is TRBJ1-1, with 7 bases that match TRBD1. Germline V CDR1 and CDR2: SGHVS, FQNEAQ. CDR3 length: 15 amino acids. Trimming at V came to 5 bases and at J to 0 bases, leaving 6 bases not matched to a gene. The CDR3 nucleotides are TGTGCCAGCAGCCAATTAACAGGGGTGAACACTGAAGCTTTCTTT. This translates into CASSQLTGVNTEAFF.

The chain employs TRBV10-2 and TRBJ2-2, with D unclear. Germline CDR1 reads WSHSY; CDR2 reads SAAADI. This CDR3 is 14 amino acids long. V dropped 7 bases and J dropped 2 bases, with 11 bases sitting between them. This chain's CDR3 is CASKRDPNTGELFF. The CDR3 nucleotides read TGCGCCAGCAAGCGAGACCCTAACACCGGGGAGCTGTTTTTT.

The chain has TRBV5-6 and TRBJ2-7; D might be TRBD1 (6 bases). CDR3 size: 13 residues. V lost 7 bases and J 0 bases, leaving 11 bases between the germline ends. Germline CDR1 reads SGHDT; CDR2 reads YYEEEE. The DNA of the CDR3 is TGTGCCAGCCGGGACAAAGCCTCCTACGAGCAGTACTTC. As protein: CASRDKASYEQYF.